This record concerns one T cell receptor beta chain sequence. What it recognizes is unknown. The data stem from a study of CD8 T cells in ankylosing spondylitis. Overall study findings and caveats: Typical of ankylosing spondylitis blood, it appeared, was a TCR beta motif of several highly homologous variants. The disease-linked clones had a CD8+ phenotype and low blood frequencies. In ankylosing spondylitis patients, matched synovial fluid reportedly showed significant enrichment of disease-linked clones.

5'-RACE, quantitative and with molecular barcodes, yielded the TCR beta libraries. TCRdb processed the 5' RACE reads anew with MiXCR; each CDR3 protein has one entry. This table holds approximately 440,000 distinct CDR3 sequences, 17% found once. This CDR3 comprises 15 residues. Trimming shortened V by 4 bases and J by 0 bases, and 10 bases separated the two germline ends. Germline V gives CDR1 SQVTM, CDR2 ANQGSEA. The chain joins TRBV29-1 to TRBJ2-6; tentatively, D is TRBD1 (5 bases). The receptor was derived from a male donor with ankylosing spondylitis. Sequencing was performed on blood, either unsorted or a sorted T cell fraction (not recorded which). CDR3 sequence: CSVGGTGSGANVLTF. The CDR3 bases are TGCAGCGTTGGGGGTACAGGCTCTGGGGCCAACGTCCTGACTTTC.